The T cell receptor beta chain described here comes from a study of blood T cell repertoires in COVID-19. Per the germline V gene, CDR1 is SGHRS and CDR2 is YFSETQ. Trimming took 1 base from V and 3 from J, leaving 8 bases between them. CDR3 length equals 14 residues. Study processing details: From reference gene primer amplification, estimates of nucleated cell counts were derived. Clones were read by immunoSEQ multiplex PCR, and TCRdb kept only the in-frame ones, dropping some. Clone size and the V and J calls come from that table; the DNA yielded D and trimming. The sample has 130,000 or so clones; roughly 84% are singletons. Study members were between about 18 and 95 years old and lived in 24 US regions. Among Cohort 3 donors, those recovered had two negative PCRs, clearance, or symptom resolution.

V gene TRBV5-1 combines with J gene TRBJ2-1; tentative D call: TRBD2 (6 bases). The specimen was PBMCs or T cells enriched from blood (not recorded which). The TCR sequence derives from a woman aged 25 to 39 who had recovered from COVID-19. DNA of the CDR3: TGCGCCAGCAGCTTGCCTAGCGACTACAATGAGCAGTTCTTC. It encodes CASSLPSDYNEQFF.